What follows are 6 T cell receptor beta chains derived from one specimen sequenced in a study of T cells in Graves' hyperthyroidism and ophthalmopathy. RNA transcripts served as the template for amplifying TCR beta CDR3 regions. A first-round RT-PCR of the TCR CDR3 used the HTBI primer set. TCRdb re-analysed the multiplex PCR reads in MiXCR, keeping a single row per CDR3 protein. The table records a few hundred thousand distinct CDR3 sequences, around 20% of them present only once. The specimen was blood. These receptors all stem from a man aged 18 to 29 with Graves' hyperthyroidism.

This clonotype was seen many times. The chain uses TRBV11-2 and TRBJ2-2; D may be TRBD1 or TRBD2 (5 bases each). The length of the CDR3 is 17 residues. The germline V gene has CDR1 SGHAT and CDR2 FQNNGV. The V gene lost 5 bases and the J gene lost 4 bases, with 20 bases spanning the gap. The DNA of the CDR3 is TGTGCCAGCAGCAAGGGGCTAGCCGGTTGGGGCACCGGGGAGCTGTTTTTT. It codes for CASSKGLAGWGTGELFF.

This clonotype came up a few times. This chain connects TRBV19 to TRBJ1-1; perhaps TRBD1 as D (5 bases). The CDR3 has 14 amino acids. The V end was cut by 6 bases, the J end by 6 bases, with 17 bases between. From germline, CDR1 is LNHDA and CDR2 SQIVND (reference sequence). This chain's CDR3 is CASRPGGNKAEAFF. The CDR3 nucleotides are TGTGCCAGTAGACCTGGGGGAAATAAGGCTGAAGCTTTCTTT.

In its sample, this clonotype was seen many times. The chain has TRBV10-2 and TRBJ1-1; D perhaps matches TRBD1 (6 bases). V was shortened by 6 bases and J by 6 bases, with 11 bases between the two germline ends. Per the germline V gene, CDR1 is WSHSY and CDR2 is SAAADI. The CDR3 spans 12 residues. The CDR3 DNA reads TGCGCCAGCAGGGACCCAGGGGCTGAAGCTTTCTTT. Protein product: CASRDPGAEAFF.

V usage is TRBV20-1 and J usage is TRBJ2-7; possible D gene TRBD1, 5 bases. The V and J ends lost 3 bases and 2 bases respectively, with 11 bases between them. The CDR3 consists of 13 residues. Germline V gene sequence: CDR1 DFQATT, CDR2 SNEGSKA (reference sequence). The CDR3 DNA sequence: TGCAGTGCTAGTTCCAGGGAACCCTACGAGCAGTACTTC. It yields the protein CSASSREPYEQYF.

There are many counts of this clonotype. The J gene is TRBJ1-1, the V gene TRBV15; a weak D match, TRBD1 (6 bases). This CDR3 has 15 residues. Germline-derived CDR1 and CDR2 are LNHNV and YYDKDF (reference sequence). The V end was cut by 0 bases, the J end by 5 bases, with 13 bases between. CDR3 loop: CATSRDSRGNTEAFF. The CDR3 DNA reads TGTGCCACCAGCAGAGATAGCAGGGGAAATACTGAAGCTTTCTTT.

This clonotype came up a few times. This chain uses TRBV15 with TRBJ1-1; D is uncertain. Germline CDR1 is LNHNV and CDR2 is YYDKDF (reference sequence). Trimming shortened V by 5 bases and J by 1 base, and 8 bases separated the two germline ends. The CDR3 runs to 13 residues. CDR3 sequence: CATSSTANTEAFF. As DNA, the CDR3 is TGTGCCACCAGCTCAACAGCGAACACTGAAGCTTTCTTT.